Reported below is one T cell receptor beta chain. The antigen is unknown. Germline assignment: CDR1 SGHDT and CDR2 YYEEEE. The CDR3 consists of 14 residues. V was cut by 1 base and J by 4 bases, with 11 bases left in between. These data belong to a study of T-cell reconstitution after alpha-beta-depleted transplantation in children. General study results and limits: Some patients' high day-60 TCRbeta diversity was traced to surviving recipient T cells and thymic progenitors. Hyperexpanded clones declined; after one year, newly produced T cells mostly supplied diversity. Several hundred expanded graft clones reportedly were the source of alpha-beta T cells about two months after transplant.

Molecular barcoding with unique molecular identifiers was used for the TCRbeta library. TCRdb re-called the PCR reads through MiXCR, storing one row per CDR3 protein. Here the sample spans 450,000 to 600,000 distinct CDR3 sequences, 10% being singletons. This TCR was recovered from a child aged 2-15 years with inherited bone marrow failure, due to receive a stem cell transplant. Specimen: PBMCs, collected before TCRalphabeta/CD19-depleted stem cell transplant. The V and J genes are TRBV5-6 and TRBJ2-5; no clear D gene. DNA for the CDR3: TGTGCCAGCAGCTTGTCGTACATAGGAGAGACCCAGTACTTC. It is translated as CASSLSYIGETQYF.